This T cell receptor beta chain is from a study of cytomegalovirus exposure and HLA in healthy donors. Study results and caveats: Common viral pathogens were later found to be apparently linked to several of the most significant clusters. Being indistinguishable, some V segments were excluded, TRBV6-2 and TRBV6-3 among them.

Turning to this clone: Its specificity is unknown.

With 7 bases removed from V and 0 bases from J, the gap between germline ends came to 15 bases. Germline loops: CDR1 MNHNY, CDR2 SVGAGI (reference sequence). The CDR3 is 15 amino acids. PCR employed 60 Vbeta and 13 Jbeta primers. TCRdb keeps only in-frame clones here, not all; method: immunoSEQ multiplex PCR. This table holds some 130,000 clones, more than 7.5% found once. The J gene is TRBJ1-2, the V gene TRBV6-6; D call uncertain. The source of this sequence is a man aged 45-65 years in good health and CMV-seronegative. Sequenced: PBMCs. The CDR3 here is CASTSTGEANYGYTF. CDR3 nucleotide sequence: TGTGCCAGCACCTCAACCGGGGAGGCTAACTATGGCTACACCTTC.